The present T cell receptor (beta chain) was sequenced within a study of vaccination effects on CD4 cells after COVID-19. Study-level information: At 16 days and at one week before vaccination, samples were given by two convalescent patients.

Per germline, CDR1 LNHDA and CDR2 SQIVND (reference sequence). The CDR3 spans 17 residues. Unmatched junction bases numbered 10, after V lost 9 bases and J lost 1 base. Study-wide results and caveats: Vaccine-induced new clones formed most post-vaccine spike-reactive clones in convalescents.

The data were produced by immunoSEQ multiplex PCR, yet TCRdb's version contains in-frame clones alone and is incomplete. The data show about 46,000 clones, approximately 81% seen once. As for this clone: Its matching antigen is unknown.

At the end of approximately 10 days of culture, CD4+ T cells were isolated. At days 3 and 7, half of the medium was exchanged for IL-2 medium. V gene TRBV19 combines with J gene TRBJ2-2, with TRBD2 matching over 11 bases. The TCR sequence derives from a human donor who had a prior SARS-CoV-2 infection. The sequenced sample was CD4+ T cells from PBMCs cultured without peptide, obtained before COVID-19 vaccination. The CDR3 sequence: CASRRLAGRRNTGELFF. The CDR3 DNA reads TGTGCCAGCCGGAGACTAGCGGGAAGGAGGAACACCGGGGAGCTGTTTTTT.